Listed below are T cell receptor beta chains from one sample, sequenced in a study of OX40 agonist ivuxolimab in advanced cancers. The table came from immunoSEQ multiplex PCR; TCRdb's copy has only in-frame clones and leaves some out. The table shows about 45,000 clones, with approximately 80% occurring only once. The sample consisted of CD4+ or CD8+ T cells sorted from blood, taken in a trial of the OX40 agonist ivuxolimab. The receptor source for this set is an adult with an advanced solid tumor such as melanoma, head and neck, liver or kidney cancer. The CDR3 runs from the conserved cysteine through the conserved F or W. The D gene is left open where the match is weak. Expanded clones get a size class; other rows say once, few or many, or leave the size out.

abundance | j_gene | v_gene | d_gene | len | CDR3nt | CDR3aa
. | TRBJ2-7 | TRBV30 | . | 15 | TGCCCGACGTTCCGGGGATTTCGGTCCGACTACGAGCAGTACTTC | CPTFRGFRSDYEQYF
. | TRBJ2-7 | TRBV7-9 | . | 11 | TGCGCCAGCAGCTTAGACACGTGGCAGTACTTC | CASSLDTWQYF
. | TRBJ2-3 | TRBV7-3 | . | 13 | TGTGCCAGCAGCTCCCAACCCGGGAACACGCAGTATTTT | CASSSQPGNTQYF
. | TRBJ2-1 | TRBV18 | TRBD2 | 15 | TGTGCCAGCTCACCAACTAGCGGGAGCAAGAATGAGCAGTTCTTC | CASSPTSGSKNEQFF
. | TRBJ1-4 | TRBV11-2 | TRBD1 | 15 | TGTGCCAGCAGCCCACGGACAGGGGGGAATGAAAAACTGTTTTTT | CASSPRTGGNEKLFF
. | TRBJ2-5 | TRBV5-1 | . | 14 | TGCGCCAGCAGCAGCGAGATTGGGAGAGAGACCCAGTACTTC | CASSSEIGRETQYF
. | TRBJ2-5 | TRBV18 | . | 13 | TGTGCCAGCTCGTTCGGACAGAGGGAGACCCAGTACTTC | CASSFGQRETQYF
few | TRBJ2-1 | TRBV9 | TRBD2 | 15 | TGTGCCAGCAGCGGGGGACTAGCGGTCTACAATGAGCAGTTCTTC | CASSGGLAVYNEQFF
. | TRBJ1-5 | TRBV18 | TRBD1 | 12 | TGTGCCAGCTCCCACGGACAGGGTCTCCAGCATTTT | CASSHGQGLQHF
few | TRBJ1-1 | TRBV30 | TRBD1 | 12 | TGTGCCTGGATTCCCGGACAGGCTGAAGCTTTCTTT | CAWIPGQAEAFF
. | TRBJ2-5 | TRBV29-1 | . | 11 | TGCAGCGTTGAACTTCTCGAGACCCAGTACTTC | CSVELLETQYF
. | TRBJ2-7 | TRBV11-3 | . | 14 | TGTGCCAGCAGCTTAGCTGCCCAGGGCTACGAGCAGTACTTC | CASSLAAQGYEQYF
. | TRBJ1-4 | TRBV11-3 | . | 14 | TGTGCCAGCAGCTTCCGACGGGCTGGTGAAAAACTGTTTTTT | CASSFRRAGEKLFF
once | TRBJ1-1 | TRBV13 | . | 15 | TGTGCCAGCAGCCGAACAGCTAACATGAACACTGAAGCTTTCTTT | CASSRTANMNTEAFF
. | TRBJ2-3 | TRBV9 | . | 16 | TGTGCCAGCAGCGTCGATAGCGGAGGGGAGACAGATACGCAGTATTTT | CASSVDSGGETDTQYF
. | TRBJ1-6 | TRBV2 | . | 14 | TGTGCCAGCAGTGAATACGGAGGCGACTCACCCCTCCACTTT | CASSEYGGDSPLHF
. | TRBJ2-1 | TRBV10-1 | TRBD2 | 15 | TGCGCCAGCAGTGGGGGTAGCGGGAATATAGGGGAGCAGTTCTTC | CASSGGSGNIGEQFF
few | TRBJ1-5 | TRBV6-6 | . | 15 | TGTGCCAGCAGTTACTCAGGCGCTAACAATCAGCCCCAGCATTTT | CASSYSGANNQPQHF
few | TRBJ2-1 | TRBV10-2 | . | 11 | TGCGCCAGCAGTGCGAGGAATGAGCAGTTCTTC | CASSARNEQFF
. | TRBJ1-3 | TRBV15 | TRBD1 | 14 | TGTGCCACCAGCAGAGCAGGGGGTGGAAACACCATATATTTT | CATSRAGGGNTIYF
. | TRBJ2-1 | TRBV7-8 | TRBD2 | 15 | TGTGCCAGCAGTCGGGGACTAGCGGGAGGTAATGAGCAGTTCTTC | CASSRGLAGGNEQFF
medium-sized | TRBJ1-4 | TRBV6-1 | . | 14 | TGTGCCAGCAGAACAGGAGCAACTAATGAAAAACTGTTTTTT | CASRTGATNEKLFF
few | TRBJ2-3 | TRBV6-1 | . | 12 | TGTGCCAGCACGGGGAGCACAGATACGCAGTATTTT | CASTGSTDTQYF
. | TRBJ2-1 | TRBV9 | TRBD2 | 17 | TGTGCCAGCAGCGTAGCCGGATGGGGGACTAGCGGTGGGGAGCAGTTCTTC | CASSVAGWGTSGGEQFF
. | TRBJ2-7 | TRBV2 | TRBD2 | 12 | TGTGCCGTGGGGGGGGACTCCTACGAGCAGTACTTC | CAVGGDSYEQYF
. | TRBJ1-1 | TRBV2 | . | 13 | TGTGCCAGCACCTCAAACGGCTTCACTGAAGCTTTCTTT | CASTSNGFTEAFF
. | TRBJ2-7 | TRBV6-1 | . | 15 | TGTGCCAGCAGTGAGTCGATGGACGGATACTACGAGCAGTACTTC | CASSESMDGYYEQYF
. | TRBJ1-2 | TRBV21-1 | . | 16 | TGTGCCAGCAGCACCAGGGTGGGTTGGGCTAACTATGGCTACACCTTC | CASSTRVGWANYGYTF